This paragraph covers one T cell receptor beta chain sequence. A read error is likely here: a far larger clone is one base away. The CDR3 is made up of 12 amino acids. TRAV- and TRBV-specific primers were used for first-strand cDNA, which covered alpha and beta chains. The authors amplified TCRs for about 20 PCR cycles with a constant-region primer and a V-primer adapter. One entry per CDR3 protein, called by TCRdb with MiXCR from the reads. The sample lists 100,000 or so distinct CDR3 sequences, 9.4% occurring once. The entry originates in a study of low-dose radiotherapy and immunotherapy resistance in tumors. At the level of the study: Aspirin was taken orally by patients at 300 mg daily for four cycles from cycle 1 day 1.

Specified time point: before trial treatment. The source material was PBMCs, sampled before treatment. The sequence was collected from a male donor with prostate cancer. The chain combines TRBV5-3 with TRBJ2-7; D is possibly TRBD2 (5 bases). TRBV5-3 is an ORF; its function is uncertain. CDR3 sequence reads: CASSLDDYEQCF. CDR3 bases: TGTGCCAGCAGCTTGGATGACTACGAGCAGTGCTTC.